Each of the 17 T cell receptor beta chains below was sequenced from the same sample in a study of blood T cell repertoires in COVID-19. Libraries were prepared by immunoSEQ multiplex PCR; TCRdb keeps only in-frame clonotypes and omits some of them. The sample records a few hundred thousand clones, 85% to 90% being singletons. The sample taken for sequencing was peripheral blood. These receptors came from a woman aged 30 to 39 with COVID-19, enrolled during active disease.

The CDR3, as DNA: TGTGCCAGTAGTTGGGCTCAATATGGCTACACCTTC. Amino acid sequence: CASSWAQYGYTF. This chain connects TRBV19 to TRBJ1-2; D uncertain. The V and J ends lost 5 bases and 5 bases respectively, with 9 bases between them. Germline CDR1 LNHDA, CDR2 SQIVND (reference sequence). This CDR3 is built from 12 residues.

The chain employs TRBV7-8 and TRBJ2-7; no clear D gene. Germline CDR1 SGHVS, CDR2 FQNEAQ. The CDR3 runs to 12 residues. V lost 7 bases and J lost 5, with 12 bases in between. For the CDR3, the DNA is TGTGCCAGCAACCAAAGAGGCGACGAGCAGTACTTC. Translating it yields CASNQRGDEQYF.

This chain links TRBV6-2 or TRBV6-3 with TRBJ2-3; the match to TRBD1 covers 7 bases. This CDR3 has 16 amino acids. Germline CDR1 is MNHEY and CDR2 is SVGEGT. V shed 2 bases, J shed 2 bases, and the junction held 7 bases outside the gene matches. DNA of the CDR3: TGTGCCAGCAGTTACCGACAGGGCGATAACACAGATACGCAGTATTTT. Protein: CASSYRQGDNTDTQYF.

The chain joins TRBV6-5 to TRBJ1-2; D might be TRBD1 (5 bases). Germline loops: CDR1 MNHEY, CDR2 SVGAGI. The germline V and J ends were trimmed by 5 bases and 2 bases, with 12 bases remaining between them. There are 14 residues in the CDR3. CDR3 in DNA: TGTGCCAGCAGTAGACAGTCCACAAACTATGGCTACACCTTC. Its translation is CASSRQSTNYGYTF.

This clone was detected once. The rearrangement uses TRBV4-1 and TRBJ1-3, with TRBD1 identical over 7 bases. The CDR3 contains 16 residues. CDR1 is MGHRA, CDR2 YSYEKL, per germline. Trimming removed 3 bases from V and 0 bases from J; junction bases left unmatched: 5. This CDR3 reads CASSQRTGPSGNTIYF. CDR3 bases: TGCGCCAGCAGCCAGAGGACAGGACCCTCTGGAAACACCATATATTTT.

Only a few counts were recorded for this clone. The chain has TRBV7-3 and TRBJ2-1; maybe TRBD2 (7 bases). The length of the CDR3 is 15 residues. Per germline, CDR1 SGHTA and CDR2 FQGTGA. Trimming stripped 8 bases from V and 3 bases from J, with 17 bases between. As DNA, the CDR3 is TGTGCCAGCTCAGAGGGGGGGAGAAACTACAATGAGCAGTTCTTC. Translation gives CASSEGGRNYNEQFF.

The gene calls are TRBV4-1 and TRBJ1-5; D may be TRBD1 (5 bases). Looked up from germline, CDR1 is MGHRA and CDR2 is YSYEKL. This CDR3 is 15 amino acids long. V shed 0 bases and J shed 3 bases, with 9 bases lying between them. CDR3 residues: CASSQDTGSNQPQHF. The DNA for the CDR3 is TGCGCCAGCAGCCAAGACACAGGTTCCAATCAGCCCCAGCATTTT.

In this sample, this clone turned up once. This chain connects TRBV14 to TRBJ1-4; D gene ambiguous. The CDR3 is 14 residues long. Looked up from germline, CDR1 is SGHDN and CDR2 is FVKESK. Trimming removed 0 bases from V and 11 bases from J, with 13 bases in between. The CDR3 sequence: CASSQDLRGGKLFF. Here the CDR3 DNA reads TGTGCCAGCAGCCAAGATCTTAGAGGTGGGAAACTGTTTTTT.

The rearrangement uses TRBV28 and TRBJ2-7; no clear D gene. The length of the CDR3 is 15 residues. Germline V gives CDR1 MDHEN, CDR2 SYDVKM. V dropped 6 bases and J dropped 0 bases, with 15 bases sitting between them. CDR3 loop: CASSSADFSSYEQYV. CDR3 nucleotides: TGTGCCAGCAGCTCGGCGGATTTTAGCTCCTACGAGCAGTACGTC.

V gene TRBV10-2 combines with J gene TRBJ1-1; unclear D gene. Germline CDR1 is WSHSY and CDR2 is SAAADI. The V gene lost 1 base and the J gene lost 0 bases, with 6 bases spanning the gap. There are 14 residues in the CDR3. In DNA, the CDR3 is TGCGCCAGCAGTGAGTACAGCATGAACACTGAAGCTTTCTTT. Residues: CASSEYSMNTEAFF.

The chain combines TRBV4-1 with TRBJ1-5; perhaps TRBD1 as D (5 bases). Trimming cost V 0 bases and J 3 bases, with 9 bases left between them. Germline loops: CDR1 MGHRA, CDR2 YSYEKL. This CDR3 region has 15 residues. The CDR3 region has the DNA TGCGCCAGCAGCCAAGACCCGGGACTCAATCAGCCCCAGCATTTT. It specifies CASSQDPGLNQPQHF.

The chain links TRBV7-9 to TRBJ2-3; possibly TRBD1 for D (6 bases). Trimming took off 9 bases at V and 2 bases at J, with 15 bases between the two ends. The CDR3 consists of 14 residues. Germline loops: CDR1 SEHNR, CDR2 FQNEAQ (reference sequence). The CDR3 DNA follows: TGTGCCAGTGCTGGCTGGGGACACACAGATACGCAGTATTTT. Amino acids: CASAGWGHTDTQYF.

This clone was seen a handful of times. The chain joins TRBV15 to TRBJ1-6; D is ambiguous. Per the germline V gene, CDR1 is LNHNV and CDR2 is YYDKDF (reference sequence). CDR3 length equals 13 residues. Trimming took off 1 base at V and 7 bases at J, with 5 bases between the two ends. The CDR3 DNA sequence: TGTGCCACCAGCAGAGGCAGAAATTCACCCCTCCACTTT. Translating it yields CATSRGRNSPLHF.

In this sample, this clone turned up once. DNA of the CDR3: TGTGCCAGCAGTTTACTAGACGAAGAGACCCAGTACTTC. Its translation: CASSLLDEETQYF. The chain joins TRBV27 to TRBJ2-5, with D unresolved. The CDR3 runs 13 residues. Germline V gives CDR1 MNHEY, CDR2 SMNVEV (reference sequence). V was clipped by 2 bases and J by 3 bases, with 7 bases between them.

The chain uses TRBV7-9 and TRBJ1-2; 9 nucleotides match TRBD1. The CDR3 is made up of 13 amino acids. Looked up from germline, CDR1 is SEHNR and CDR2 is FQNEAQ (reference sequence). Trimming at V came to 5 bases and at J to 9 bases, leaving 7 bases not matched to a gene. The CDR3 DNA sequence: TGTGCCAGCAGCCCAGGACAGGGGTGGAGCTACACCTTC. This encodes CASSPGQGWSYTF.

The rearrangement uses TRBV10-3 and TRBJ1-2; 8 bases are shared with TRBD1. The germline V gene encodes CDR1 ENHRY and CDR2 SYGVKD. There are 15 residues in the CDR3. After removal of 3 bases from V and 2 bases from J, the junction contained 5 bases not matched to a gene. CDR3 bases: TGTGCCATCAGTGATCTATACAGGGGGAACTATGGCTACACCTTC. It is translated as CAISDLYRGNYGYTF.

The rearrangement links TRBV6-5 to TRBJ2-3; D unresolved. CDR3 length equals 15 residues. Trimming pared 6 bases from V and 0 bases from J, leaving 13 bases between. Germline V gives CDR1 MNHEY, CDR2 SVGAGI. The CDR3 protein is CASRNYPSSTDTQYF. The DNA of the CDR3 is TGTGCCAGCAGAAACTACCCTTCTAGCACAGATACGCAGTATTTT.